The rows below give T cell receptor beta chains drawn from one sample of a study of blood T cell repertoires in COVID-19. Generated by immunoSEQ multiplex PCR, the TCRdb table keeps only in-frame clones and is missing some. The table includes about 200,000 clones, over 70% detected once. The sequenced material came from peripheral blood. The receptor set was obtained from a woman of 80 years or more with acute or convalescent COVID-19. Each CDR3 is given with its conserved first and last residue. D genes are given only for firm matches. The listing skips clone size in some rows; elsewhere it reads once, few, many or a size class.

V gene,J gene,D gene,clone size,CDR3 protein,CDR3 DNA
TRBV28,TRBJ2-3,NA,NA,CASSLSYSRVADTQYF,TGTGCCAGCAGTTTATCGTACTCCCGGGTGGCAGATACGCAGTATTTT
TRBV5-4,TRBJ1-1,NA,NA,CASSFAGLNTEAFF,TGTGCCAGCAGCTTTGCGGGTTTGAACACTGAAGCTTTCTTT
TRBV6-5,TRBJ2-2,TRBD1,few,CASRAGDSPTGELFF,TGTGCCAGCAGGGCCGGGGACAGTCCCACCGGGGAGCTGTTTTTT
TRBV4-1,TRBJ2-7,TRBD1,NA,CASSHGTAEQYF,TGCGCCAGCAGCCACGGGACAGCAGAGCAGTACTTC
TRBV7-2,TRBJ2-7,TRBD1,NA,CASSLPTGGYEQYF,TGTGCCAGCAGCTTACCGACAGGGGGCTACGAGCAGTACTTC
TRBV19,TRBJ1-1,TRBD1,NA,CATRRQGKIENTEAFF,TGTGCCACCCGTCGACAGGGGAAAATAGAGAACACTGAAGCTTTCTTT
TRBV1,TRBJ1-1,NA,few,CTSSQDRQEAFF,TGCACCAGCAGCCAAGATCGACAGGAAGCTTTCTTT
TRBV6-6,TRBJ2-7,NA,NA,CASSYGGERGSYEQYF,TGTGCCAGCAGTTACGGGGGGGAGAGGGGGTCCTACGAGCAGTACTTC
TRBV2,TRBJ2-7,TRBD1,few,CASKYRDRSSYEQYF,TGTGCCAGCAAATACCGGGACAGGTCCTCCTACGAGCAGTACTTC
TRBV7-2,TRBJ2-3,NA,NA,CASSLAQRGTDTQYF,TGTGCCAGCAGCTTAGCGCAACGGGGCACAGATACGCAGTATTTT
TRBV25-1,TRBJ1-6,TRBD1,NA,CASSGGWDSNSPLHF,TGTGCCAGCAGCGGCGGGTGGGACAGCAATTCACCCCTCCACTTT
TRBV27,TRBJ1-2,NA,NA,CASSLSARGGYTF,TGTGCCAGCAGTTTATCTGCCCGAGGTGGCTACACCTTC
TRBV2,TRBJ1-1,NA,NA,CASNYLIGVNTEAFF,TGTGCCAGCAACTATCTGATAGGGGTGAACACTGAAGCTTTCTTT
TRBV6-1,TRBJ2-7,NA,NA,CASSESTPSYEQYF,TGTGCCAGCAGTGAATCAACACCCTCCTACGAGCAGTACTTC
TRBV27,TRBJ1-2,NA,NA,CASRQTPENHYGYTF,TGTGCCAGCAGACAAACTCCGGAGAATCACTATGGCTACACCTTC
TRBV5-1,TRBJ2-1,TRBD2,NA,CASSLVSSGSDEQFF,TGCGCCAGCAGCTTGGTATCTAGCGGGAGCGATGAGCAGTTCTTC
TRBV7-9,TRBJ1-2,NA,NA,CASSATGLIEGYTF,TGTGCCAGCAGCGCGACAGGTCTAATTGAGGGCTACACCTTC
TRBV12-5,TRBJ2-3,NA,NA,CASGLRDTQYF,TGTGCTAGTGGACTTAGAGATACGCAGTATTTT
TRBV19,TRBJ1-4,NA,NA,CASNQERRGEKLFF,TGTGCCAGTAATCAAGAGAGGAGGGGTGAAAAACTGTTTTTT
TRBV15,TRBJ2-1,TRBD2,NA,CATSRMAGGYNEQFF,TGTGCCACCAGCAGAATGGCGGGGGGATACAATGAGCAGTTCTTC
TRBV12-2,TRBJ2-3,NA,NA,CASRFGLAGGLITDTQYF,TGTGCAAGTCGCTTTGGACTAGCGGGAGGGTTAATCACAGATACGCAGTATTTT
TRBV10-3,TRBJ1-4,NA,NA,CAISVAGAQNEKLFF,TGTGCCATCAGCGTCGCTGGGGCGCAGAATGAAAAACTGTTTTTT
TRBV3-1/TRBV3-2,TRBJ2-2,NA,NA,CASSPPTGNTGELFF,TGTGCCAGCAGCCCCCCCACGGGAAACACCGGGGAGCTGTTTTTT
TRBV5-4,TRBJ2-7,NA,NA,CASSPWPYEQYF,TGTGCCAGCAGCCCGTGGCCCTACGAGCAGTACTTC
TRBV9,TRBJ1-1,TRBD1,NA,CASGTGPNTEAFF,TGTGCCAGCGGGACAGGCCCAAACACTGAAGCTTTCTTT
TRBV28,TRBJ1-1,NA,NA,CASSFAAPSTEAFF,TGTGCCAGCAGTTTTGCGGCGCCCAGCACTGAAGCTTTCTTT
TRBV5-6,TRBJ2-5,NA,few,CASSLGLETQYF,TGTGCCAGCAGTCTGGGACTAGAGACCCAGTACTTC
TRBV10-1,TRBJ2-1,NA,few,CASSETLGGNSYNEQFF,TGCGCCAGCAGTGAGACGCTAGGTGGAAACTCCTACAATGAGCAGTTCTTC
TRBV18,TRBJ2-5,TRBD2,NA,CASSPGLAGGQETQYF,TGTGCCAGCTCACCGGGACTAGCGGGAGGCCAAGAGACCCAGTACTTC
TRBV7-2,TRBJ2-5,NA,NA,CASSFSRGGETQYF,TGTGCCAGCAGCTTTAGTAGGGGGGGAGAGACCCAGTACTTC
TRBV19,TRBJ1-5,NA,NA,CASSTQGGLDNQPQHF,TGTGCCAGTAGTACCCAAGGAGGGTTAGACAATCAGCCCCAGCATTTT
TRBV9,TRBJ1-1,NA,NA,CASSAPGNTEAFF,TGTGCCAGCAGCGCTCCAGGGAATACTGAAGCTTTCTTT
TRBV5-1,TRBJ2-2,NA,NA,CASSLNSNTGELFF,TGCGCCAGCAGCTTGAACTCTAACACCGGGGAGCTGTTTTTT
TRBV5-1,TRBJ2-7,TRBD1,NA,CASSPQGPGQGIDEQYF,TGCGCCAGCAGCCCCCAGGGCCCTGGACAGGGCATCGACGAGCAGTACTTC
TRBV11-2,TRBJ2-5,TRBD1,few,CASSLVRDRGQETQYF,TGTGCCAGCAGCTTAGTTAGGGACAGGGGCCAAGAGACCCAGTACTTC
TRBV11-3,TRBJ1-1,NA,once,CASSHGRGTEAFF,TGTGCCAGCAGCCACGGGCGGGGCACTGAAGCTTTCTTT
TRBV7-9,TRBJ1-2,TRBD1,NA,CASVMAGTENYGYTF,TGTGCCAGCGTGATGGCCGGGACAGAAAACTATGGCTACACCTTC
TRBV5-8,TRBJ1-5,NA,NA,CASSLWRSNQPQHF,TGTGCCAGCAGCTTGTGGAGAAGCAATCAGCCCCAGCATTTT
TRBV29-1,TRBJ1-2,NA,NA,CSVVPAGYGYTF,TGCAGCGTTGTACCGGCAGGCTATGGCTACACCTTC